Below are 5 T cell receptor beta chains sequenced from a single sample in a study of cytomegalovirus exposure and HLA in healthy donors. PCR employed 60 Vbeta and 13 Jbeta primers. Sequenced by immunoSEQ multiplex PCR; TCRdb stores in-frame clones only, minus some. The sample holds about 80,000 clones, 67% seen once. The source material was PBMCs. These receptors originate from a woman between 50 and 59 years old in good health and CMV-seropositive.

The rearrangement links TRBV2 to TRBJ2-5, with D tentatively TRBD2 (6 bases). Per germline, CDR1 SNHLY and CDR2 FYNNEI. V was trimmed by 7 bases and J by 2 bases, leaving 14 bases between them. The CDR3 runs to 14 residues. The CDR3 DNA is TGTGCCAGCACCCTGGGGAGGCATCAAGAGACCCAGTACTTC. Translating it yields CASTLGRHQETQYF.

The J gene is TRBJ2-6, the V gene TRBV19, with TRBD1 identical over 9 bases. The germline CDR1 and CDR2 sequences are LNHDA and SQIVND (reference sequence). CDR3 size: 18 residues. The junction had 9 bases not matched to a gene; V was cut back by 3 bases and J by 3 bases. This CDR3 is CASSMGGQGSFGANVLTF. DNA of the CDR3: TGTGCCAGTAGTATGGGGGGACAGGGTTCGTTTGGGGCCAACGTCCTGACTTTC.

This chain links TRBV6-5 with TRBJ1-3; D uncertain. V was shortened by 2 bases and J by 4 bases, with 9 bases between the two germline ends. The CDR3 totals 14 residues. CDR1 and CDR2 (germline): MNHEY, SVGAGI. CDR3 region: CASSYEGSGNTIYF. As DNA, the CDR3 is TGTGCCAGCAGTTACGAGGGATCGGGAAACACCATATATTTT.

CDR3 residues: CASSLGDSGGSYEQYF. CDR3 nucleotide sequence: TGTGCCAGCAGCTTAGGGGATAGCGGGGGGAGTTACGAGCAGTACTTC. The chain recombines TRBV7-9 with TRBJ2-7, with 10 bases that match TRBD2. The CDR3 runs 16 residues. V gave up 1 base and J gave up 4 bases; unmatched junction bases: 7. CDR1 and CDR2 from the germline V gene are SEHNR and FQNEAQ (reference sequence).

The rearrangement joins TRBV19 to TRBJ2-3, with a possible D match to TRBD2 (6 bases). Trimming pared 4 bases from V and 2 bases from J, leaving 10 bases between. The germline V gene encodes CDR1 LNHDA and CDR2 SQIVND (reference sequence). This CDR3 is built from 14 residues. The chain's CDR3 is CASSNPDYTDTQYF. Here the CDR3 DNA reads TGTGCCAGTAGTAACCCGGACTACACAGATACGCAGTATTTT.